This T cell receptor beta chain emerged from a study of CD8+ T cells in alopecia areata. Study summary: Female C3H/HeJ recipients aged roughly 7-11 weeks got skin from C3H/HeJ graft donors aged roughly 6-13 months that had spontaneous alopecia. Study-level results: Researchers reported that TCR sharing among patients proved less clear than in mice, possibly HLA-linked.

The study sorted pooled cutaneous lymph node cells by CD4, CD8alpha, NKG2D, NKG2ACE and other markers. For this clone: Its antigen is as yet unknown. All gene names here are mouse names. The CDR3 extends 4 residues past the end of the read, so its final part is completed from the germline J gene.

Following RNA extraction, reverse transcription yielded cDNA that acted as the sequencing template. TCRdb's table, derived via immunoSEQ multiplex PCR, lists solely in-frame clones and lacks some. The sample was found to contain approximately 280,000 clones, and every one recurs. The CDR3 length is 18 residues. The junction had 11 bases not matched to a gene; V was cut back by 1 base and J by 1 base. Per the germline V gene, CDR1 is NSHNY and CDR2 is SYGAGN. This sequence originates from a C3H/HeJ mouse with alopecia areata. The MHC haplotype of this mouse line is H2-k. The chain combines TRBV13-1 with TRBJ2-3; TRBD1 agrees at 8 bases. The sample consisted of CD4+ T cells sorted from a lymph node. This CDR3 is CASSDRGRTGWGAETLYF. The covered CDR3 bases are TGTGCCAGCAGTGATAGGGGTCGGACAGGGTGGGGTGCAGAA.